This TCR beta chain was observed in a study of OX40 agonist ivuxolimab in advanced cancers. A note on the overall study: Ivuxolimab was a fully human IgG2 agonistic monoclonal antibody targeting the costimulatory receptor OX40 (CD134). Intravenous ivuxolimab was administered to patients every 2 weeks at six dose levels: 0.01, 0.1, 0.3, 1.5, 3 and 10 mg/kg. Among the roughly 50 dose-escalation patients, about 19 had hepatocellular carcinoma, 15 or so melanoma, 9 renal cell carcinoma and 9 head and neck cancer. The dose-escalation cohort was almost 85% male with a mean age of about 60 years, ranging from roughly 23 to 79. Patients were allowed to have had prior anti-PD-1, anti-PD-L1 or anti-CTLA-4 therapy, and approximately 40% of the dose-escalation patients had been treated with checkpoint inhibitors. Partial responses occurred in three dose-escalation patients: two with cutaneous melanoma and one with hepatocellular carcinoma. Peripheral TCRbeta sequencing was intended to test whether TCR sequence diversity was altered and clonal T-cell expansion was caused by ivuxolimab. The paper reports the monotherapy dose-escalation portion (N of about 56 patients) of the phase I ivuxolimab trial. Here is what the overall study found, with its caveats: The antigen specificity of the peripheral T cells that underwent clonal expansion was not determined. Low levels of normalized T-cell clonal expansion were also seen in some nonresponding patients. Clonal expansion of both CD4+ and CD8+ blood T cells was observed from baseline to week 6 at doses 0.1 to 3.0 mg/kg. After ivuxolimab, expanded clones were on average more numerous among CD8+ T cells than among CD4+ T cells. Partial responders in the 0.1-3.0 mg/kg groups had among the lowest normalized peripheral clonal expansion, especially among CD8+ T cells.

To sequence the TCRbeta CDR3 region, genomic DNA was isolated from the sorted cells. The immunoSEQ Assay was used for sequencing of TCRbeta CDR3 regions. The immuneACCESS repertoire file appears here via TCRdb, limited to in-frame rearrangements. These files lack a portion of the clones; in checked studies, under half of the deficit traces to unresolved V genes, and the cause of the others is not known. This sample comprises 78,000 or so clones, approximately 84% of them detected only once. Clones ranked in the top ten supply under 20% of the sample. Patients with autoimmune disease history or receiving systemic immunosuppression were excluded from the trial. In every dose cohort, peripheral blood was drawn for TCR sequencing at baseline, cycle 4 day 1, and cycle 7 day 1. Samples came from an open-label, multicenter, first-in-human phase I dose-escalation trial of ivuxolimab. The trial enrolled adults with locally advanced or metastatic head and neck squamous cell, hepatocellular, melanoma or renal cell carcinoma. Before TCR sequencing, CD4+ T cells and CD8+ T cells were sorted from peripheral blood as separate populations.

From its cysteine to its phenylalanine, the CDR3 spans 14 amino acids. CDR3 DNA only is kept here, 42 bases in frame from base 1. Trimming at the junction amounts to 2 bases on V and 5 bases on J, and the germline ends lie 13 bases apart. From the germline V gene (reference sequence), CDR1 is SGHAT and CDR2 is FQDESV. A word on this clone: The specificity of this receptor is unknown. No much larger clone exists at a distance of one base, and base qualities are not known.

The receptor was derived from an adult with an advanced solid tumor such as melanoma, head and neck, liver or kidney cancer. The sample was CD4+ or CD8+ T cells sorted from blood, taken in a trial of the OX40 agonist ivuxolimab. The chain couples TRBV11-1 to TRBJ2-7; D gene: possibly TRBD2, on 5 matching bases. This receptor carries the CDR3 CASSLRLAQHEQYF. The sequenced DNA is TGTGCCAGCAGCTTACGCCTAGCTCAACACGAGCAGTACTTC.